These 3 T cell receptor beta chains share one sample of origin, sequenced in a study of cytomegalovirus exposure and HLA in healthy donors. The PCR used 60 Vbeta and 13 Jbeta primers. TCRdb's copy holds only in-frame clones and misses some; the assay was immunoSEQ multiplex PCR. This repertoire includes 50,000 to 70,000 clones. Sequences were obtained from PBMCs. The source of these receptors is a woman between 18 and 29 years old in good health and CMV-seronegative.

This chain uses TRBV11-2 with TRBJ1-6; possible D gene TRBD1, 5 bases. Per germline, CDR1 SGHAT and CDR2 FQNNGV. Trimming took off 5 bases at V and 9 bases at J, with 14 bases between the two ends. CDR3 length equals 14 residues. CDR3 coding DNA: TGTGCCAGCAGCCTTGGGGGGGGTGGTTCACCCCTCCACTTT. It is translated as CASSLGGGGSPLHF.

The chain uses TRBV9 and TRBJ1-2, with 10 bases matching TRBD1. The germline CDR1 and CDR2 sequences are SGDLS and YYNGEE. The J segment lost 1 base and the V segment lost 3 bases, leaving 6 bases of the junction unmatched. CDR3 length: 16 residues. The CDR3 loop reads CASSATTGGLNYGYTF. CDR3 DNA: TGTGCCAGCAGCGCAACGACAGGGGGCCTTAACTATGGCTACACCTTC.

The rearrangement joins TRBV19 to TRBJ1-5; weak D call: TRBD1 (5 bases). Germline CDR1 is LNHDA and CDR2 is SQIVND (reference sequence). Between the trimmed V and J ends, which lost 4 bases and 7 bases, there was a span of 14 bases. CDR3 size: 14 residues. CDR3 bases: TGTGCCAGTAGTACGTGGGGGGAGGGACAGCCCCAGCATTTT. This codes for CASSTWGEGQPQHF.